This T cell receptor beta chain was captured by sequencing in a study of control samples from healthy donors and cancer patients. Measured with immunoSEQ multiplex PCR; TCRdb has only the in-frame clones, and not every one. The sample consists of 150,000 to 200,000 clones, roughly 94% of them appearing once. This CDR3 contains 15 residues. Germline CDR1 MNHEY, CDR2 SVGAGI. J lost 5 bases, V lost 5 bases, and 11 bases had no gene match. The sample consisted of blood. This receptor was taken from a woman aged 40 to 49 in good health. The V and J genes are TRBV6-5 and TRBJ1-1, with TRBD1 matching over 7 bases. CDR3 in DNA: TGTGCCAGCAGTACAGGGGTTCCCGTCTCGACTGAAGCTTTCTTT. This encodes CASSTGVPVSTEAFF.